A selection of T cell receptor beta chains follows, all from one sample in a study of T cells expressing NK-cell markers. TCRdb reprocessed the 5' RACE reads; each CDR3 protein has one entry and no DNA is given. The sample data list about 430,000 distinct CDR3 sequences. Sequences were obtained from blood T cells: a sorted CD56 or NKG2C T cell subset, CD4+ or CD8+ T cells, or bulk PBMC T cells (not recorded which). Receptor source: a woman aged 45 to 65 in good health. The CDR3 runs from the conserved cysteine through the conserved F or W.

CDR3 protein: CASSLSLSAGELFF
J gene: TRBJ2-2
V gene: TRBV5-1

CDR3 protein: CASSKNRGMMNTEAFF
J gene: TRBJ1-1
V gene: TRBV5-1

CDR3 protein: CAWSPGGSRNEQFF
J gene: TRBJ2-1
V gene: TRBV30

CDR3 protein: CSASRLAGGDYNEQFF
J gene: TRBJ2-1
V gene: TRBV20-1

CDR3 protein: CSAKMGGDTQYF
J gene: TRBJ2-3
V gene: TRBV20-1

CDR3 protein: CASSSWSAAGELFF
J gene: TRBJ2-2
V gene: TRBV11-1

CDR3 protein: CASSLMYSDTEAFF
J gene: TRBJ1-1
V gene: TRBV5-1

CDR3 protein: CASSQQFDNEQFF
J gene: TRBJ2-1
V gene: TRBV3-1

CDR3 protein: CSAPGQGGRNTIYF
J gene: TRBJ1-3
V gene: TRBV20-1

CDR3 protein: CASGQGVGGTGELFF
J gene: TRBJ2-2
V gene: TRBV5-1

CDR3 protein: CASTREAYGYTF
J gene: TRBJ1-2
V gene: TRBV5-6

CDR3 protein: CASSLRDSATNEKLFF
J gene: TRBJ1-4
V gene: TRBV7-9

CDR3 protein: CASSPQMSARTGYTF
J gene: TRBJ1-2
V gene: TRBV12-3/TRBV12-4

CDR3 protein: CSADPSTDTQYF
J gene: TRBJ2-3
V gene: TRBV20-1

CDR3 protein: CASSWTQTRNSGELFF
J gene: TRBJ2-2
V gene: TRBV7-2

CDR3 protein: CASSRGTGVETGELFF
J gene: TRBJ2-2
V gene: TRBV4-1

CDR3 protein: CASSLGQALQNEQYF
J gene: TRBJ2-7
V gene: TRBV7-9

CDR3 protein: CASSPLSNSPLHF
J gene: TRBJ1-6
V gene: TRBV18

CDR3 protein: CASSFLAGNFQETQYF
J gene: TRBJ2-5
V gene: TRBV28

CDR3 protein: CSVESPNTEAFF
J gene: TRBJ1-1
V gene: TRBV29-1